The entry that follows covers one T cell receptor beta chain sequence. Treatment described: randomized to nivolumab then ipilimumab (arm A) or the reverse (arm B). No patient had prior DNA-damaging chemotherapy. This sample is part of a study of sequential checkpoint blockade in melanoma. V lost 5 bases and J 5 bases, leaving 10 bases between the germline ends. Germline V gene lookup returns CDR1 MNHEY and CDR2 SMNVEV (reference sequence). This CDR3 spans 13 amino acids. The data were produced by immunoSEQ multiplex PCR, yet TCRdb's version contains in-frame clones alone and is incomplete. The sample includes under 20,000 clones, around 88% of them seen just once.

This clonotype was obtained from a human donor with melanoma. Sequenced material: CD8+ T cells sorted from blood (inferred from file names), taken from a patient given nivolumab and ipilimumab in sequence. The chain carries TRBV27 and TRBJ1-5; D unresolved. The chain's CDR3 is CASSPGRDQPQHF. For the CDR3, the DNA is TGTGCCAGCAGTCCCGGGAGGGATCAGCCCCAGCATTTT.